The 25 T cell receptor beta chains reported below all come from one sample, sequenced in a study of blood T cell repertoires in COVID-19. Assay used: immunoSEQ multiplex PCR; TCRdb lists only in-frame clones, some missing. The data show 260,000 or so clones, around 86% seen once. The sample comprised PBMCs or T cells enriched from blood (not recorded which). The receptor source for this set is a man between 18 and 35 years old who had recovered from COVID-19.

The chain has TRBV5-6 and TRBJ2-7; 8 bases map to TRBD1. This CDR3 contains 14 residues. Losses at the gene ends were 2 bases for V and 5 bases for J; bases not matched to a gene: 6. CDR1 and CDR2 (germline): SGHDT, YYEEEE. The CDR3 bases are TGTGCCAGCAGCTTTTGGCAGGGGGCCGACGAGCAGTACTTC. Its protein product is CASSFWQGADEQYF. Looking up the rest from reference TRBV5-6 and TRBJ2-7 gives the full variable domain: DAGVTQSPTHLIKTRGQQVTLRCSPKSGHDTVSWYQQALGQGPQFIFQYYEEEERQRGNFPDRFSGHQFPNYSSELNVNALLLGDSALYLCASSFWQGADEQYFGPGTRLTVT.

The chain employs TRBV6-2 or TRBV6-3 and TRBJ2-1; possible D gene TRBD1, 6 bases. Trimming shortened V by 5 bases and J by 0 bases, and 17 bases separated the two germline ends. The CDR3 sequence is 17 residues long. Germline CDR1 and CDR2: MNHEY and SVGEGT. CDR3: CASSKPDRKSSYNEQFF. CDR3 in DNA: TGTGCCAGCAGTAAACCCGACAGGAAGAGCTCCTACAATGAGCAGTTCTTC.

The chain is built from TRBV18 and TRBJ2-4; D perhaps matches TRBD1 (6 bases). The length of the CDR3 is 18 residues. With 2 bases removed from V and 0 bases from J, the gap between germline ends came to 17 bases. From germline, CDR1 is KGHSH and CDR2 LQKENI. The CDR3 loop reads CASSPSIGRGLAKNIQYF. Here the CDR3 DNA reads TGTGCCAGCTCACCAAGTATCGGCAGGGGCCTAGCCAAAAACATTCAGTACTTC.

The V call is TRBV6-4, the J call TRBJ1-2, with D possibly matching TRBD1 (5 bases). Trimming shortened V by 4 bases and J by 4 bases, and 10 bases separated the two germline ends. This CDR3 region has 13 residues. Germline V gives CDR1 MRHNA, CDR2 SNTAGT. In DNA form, the CDR3 reads TGTGCCAGCAGTGCTAACGGGGGCTATGGCTACACCTTC. It is translated as CASSANGGYGYTF.

The rearrangement links TRBV30 to TRBJ1-2; D uncertain. This CDR3 region has 16 residues. The V and J ends lost 4 bases and 4 bases respectively, with 22 bases between them. The germline gives CDR1 GTSNPN, CDR2 SVGIG (reference sequence). CDR3 coding DNA: TGTGCCTGGACCTTACCGGGTGCCCCCATGGTCTATGGCTACACCTTC. Its translation is CAWTLPGAPMVYGYTF. Variable domain in full (rest from reference TRBV30 and TRBJ1-2): SQTIHQWPATLVQPVGSPLSLECTVEGTSNPNLYWYRQAAGRGLQLLFYSVGIGQISSEVPQNLSASRPQDRQFILSSKKLLLSDSGFYLCAWTLPGAPMVYGYTFGSGTRLTVV.

This CDR3 is CASRNPLLADRYEQYF. DNA for the CDR3: TGTGCCAGCAGAAACCCTCTCCTAGCGGATCGGTACGAGCAGTACTTC. The chain is built from TRBV11-3 and TRBJ2-7; TRBD2 matches at 7 bases. This CDR3 contains 16 residues. CDR1 is SGHNT and CDR2 is YENEEA in the germline V gene. V was pared by 6 bases and J by 4 bases, with 15 bases of the junction left unmatched. Looking up the rest from reference TRBV11-3 and TRBJ2-7 gives the full variable domain: EAGVVQSPRYKIIEKKQPVAFWCNPISGHNTLYWYLQNLGQGPELLIRYENEEAVDDSQLPKDRFSAERLKGVDSTLKIQPAELGDSAVYLCASRNPLLADRYEQYFGPGTRLTVT.

As DNA, the CDR3 is TGTGCCAGCAGCTTGCTGCGGGAGACCCAGTACTTC. This encodes CASSLLRETQYF. The chain couples TRBV5-5 to TRBJ2-5; D is undetermined. Between the trimmed V and J ends, which lost 1 base and 5 bases, there was a span of 6 bases. The CDR3 sequence is 12 residues long. Germline V gene sequence: CDR1 SGHKS, CDR2 YYEKEE (reference sequence).

This chain connects TRBV13 to TRBJ2-7, with TRBD1 matching 9 bases. The CDR3 is made up of 14 amino acids. V dropped 5 bases and J dropped 0; count of bases not matched to a gene: 2. Per germline, CDR1 PRHDT and CDR2 FYEKMQ (reference sequence). In DNA, the CDR3 is TGTGCCAGCAGCCCGGGACAGGGCTCCTACGAGCAGTACTTC. Translation gives CASSPGQGSYEQYF.

The rearrangement links TRBV5-8 to TRBJ1-5, with D hard to call. Trimming pared 1 base from V and 5 bases from J, leaving 7 bases between. CDR3 length: 13 amino acids. The germline gives CDR1 SGHTS, CDR2 YDEGEE. The CDR3 DNA sequence: TGTGCCAGCAGCTTGTTGTCCTATCAGCCCCAGCATTTT. It codes for CASSLLSYQPQHF.

Only one count was recorded for this clone. V usage is TRBV7-3 and J usage is TRBJ2-1; 14 nucleotides line up with TRBD2. The CDR3 runs to 16 residues. The V gene end was trimmed by 2 bases and the J gene end by 12 bases; junction bases not matched to a gene: 9. The germline V gene has CDR1 SGHTA and CDR2 FQGTGA. This CDR3 is CASSLGRTSGRQGQFF. The DNA for the CDR3 is TGTGCCAGCAGCTTAGGTCGGACTAGCGGGAGGCAGGGGCAGTTCTTC.

The chain uses TRBV3-1 (or the pseudogene TRBV3-2) and TRBJ2-5, with D uncertain. Trimming stripped 2 bases from V and 2 bases from J, with 9 bases between. Germline V lookup: CDR1 LGHDT, CDR2 YNNKEL (reference sequence). This CDR3 has 14 residues. CDR3 residues: CASSQNHKQETQYF. The DNA of the CDR3 is TGTGCCAGCAGCCAAAATCACAAACAAGAGACCCAGTACTTC.

J is TRBJ2-7 and V is TRBV3-1 (or the pseudogene TRBV3-2); a weak D match, TRBD2 (6 bases). Trimming cost V 1 base and J 0 bases, with 16 bases left between them. This CDR3 comprises 17 residues. Germline V lookup: CDR1 LGHDT, CDR2 YNNKEL (reference sequence). The CDR3 bases are TGTGCCAGCAGCCAAGGTTCTCGGGACTTCTACTCCTACGAGCAGTACTTC. Translating gives CASSQGSRDFYSYEQYF.

This clone appeared once. The DNA for the CDR3 is TGTGCCAGCAGCTTAGTAGCCCCAGGGTCGGATGGCTACACCTTC. Protein product: CASSLVAPGSDGYTF. The chain recombines TRBV7-9 with TRBJ1-2; a weak D match, TRBD1 (5 bases). The germline gives CDR1 SEHNR, CDR2 FQNEAQ (reference sequence). Trimming left V 1 base short and J 6 bases short, with 15 bases between. The CDR3 runs to 15 residues.

The V call is TRBV5-8, the J call TRBJ1-3; the match to TRBD1 covers 9 bases. The CDR3 length is 17 residues. After removal of 2 bases from V and 3 bases from J, the junction contained 9 bases not matched to a gene. The germline V gene has CDR1 SGHTS and CDR2 YDEGEE. DNA for the CDR3: TGTGCCAGCAGCTTCCAACTACAGGGGGCCTATGGAAACACCATATATTTT. It is translated as CASSFQLQGAYGNTIYF.

The V and J genes are TRBV27 and TRBJ2-1, with D maybe TRBD1 (5 bases). CDR1 and CDR2 (germline): MNHEY, SMNVEV (reference sequence). Trimming pared 4 bases from V and 3 bases from J, leaving 22 bases between. The CDR3 is 18 residues long. CDR3 sequence reads: CASSSKTLDSLFYNEQFF. CDR3 coding DNA: TGTGCCAGCAGTTCCAAAACCCTTGACAGTCTCTTCTACAATGAGCAGTTCTTC.

This chain uses TRBV28 with TRBJ2-3; a possible D gene is TRBD2 (5 bases). This CDR3 comprises 18 residues. Looked up from germline, CDR1 is MDHEN and CDR2 is SYDVKM. V was pared by 4 bases and J by 2 bases, with 22 bases between. The CDR3 sequence is CASSSPWGRSETTDTQYF. CDR3 nucleotides: TGTGCCAGCAGTTCCCCGTGGGGTCGTAGCGAGACCACAGATACGCAGTATTTT.

This chain uses TRBV12-3 or TRBV12-4 with TRBJ1-2; D is uncertain. Between the trimmed V and J ends, which lost 2 bases and 8 bases, there was a span of 12 bases. The CDR3 contains 13 residues. For the CDR3, the DNA is TGTGCCAGCAGTTTAAACGGTCTGTTCGGCTACACCTTC. Translation: CASSLNGLFGYTF.

This chain connects TRBV6-1 to TRBJ1-2; D may be TRBD1 (5 bases). V lost 3 bases to trimming and J lost 2 bases, with 10 bases between them. The CDR3 has 14 residues. CDR1 MNHNS and CDR2 SASEGT come from the germline V gene. CDR3 DNA sequence: TGTGCCAGCAGTGACCGACAGAGGAACTATGGCTACACCTTC. It yields the protein CASSDRQRNYGYTF.

This sequence joins TRBV27 and TRBJ2-7; D gene unclear. The CDR3 is made up of 14 amino acids. CDR1 MNHEY and CDR2 SMNVEV come from the germline V gene (reference sequence). Trimming removed 3 bases at V and 2 bases at J, with 11 bases between. DNA of the CDR3: TGTGCCAGCAGTTTTCTCGGGTCCCCCTACGAGCAGTACTTC. The encoded protein is CASSFLGSPYEQYF.

This sequence joins TRBV28 and TRBJ1-1, with 10 positions matching TRBD1. CDR1 is MDHEN and CDR2 is SYDVKM in the germline V gene. Trimming at V came to 4 bases and at J to 11 bases, leaving 7 bases not matched to a gene. The CDR3 consists of 13 residues. CDR3 DNA sequence: TGTGCCAGCAGTTCCGGACAGGGGGGGTGGGCTTTCTTT. Its protein is CASSSGQGGWAFF. Complete variable domain (other parts from reference TRBV28 and TRBJ1-1): DVKVTQSSRYLVKRTGEKVFLECVQDMDHENMFWYRQDPGLGLRLIYFSYDVKMKEKGDIPEGYSVSREKKERFSLILESASTNQTSMYLCASSSGQGGWAFFGQGTRLTVV.

The chain employs TRBV7-9 and TRBJ2-1, with D possibly TRBD2 on 5 matching bases. The V and J ends lost 1 base and 9 bases respectively, with 13 bases between them. The CDR3 consists of 14 residues. Germline V gene data show CDR1 as SEHNR and CDR2 as FQNEAQ (reference sequence). The CDR3 sequence: CASSLGVSGREQFF. CDR3 coding DNA: TGTGCCAGCAGCTTAGGCGTAAGCGGTCGTGAGCAGTTCTTC.

The chain combines TRBV28 with TRBJ1-1, with a possible D match to TRBD1 (5 bases). The germline V and J ends were trimmed by 8 bases and 2 bases, with 12 bases remaining between them. The CDR3 is made up of 13 amino acids. Germline V gene lookup returns CDR1 MDHEN and CDR2 SYDVKM. CDR3 coding DNA: TGTGCCAGCTCGAGGACATTTAACACTGAAGCTTTCTTT. Translating gives CASSRTFNTEAFF.

The chain employs TRBV28 and TRBJ1-3; D is uncertain. There are 12 residues in the CDR3. Between the trimmed V and J ends, which lost 4 bases and 8 bases, there was a span of 9 bases. Germline lookup yields CDR1 MDHEN and CDR2 SYDVKM. CDR3 nucleotides: TGTGCCAGCAGTTCCCCGGTCCACACCATATATTTT. Encoded protein: CASSSPVHTIYF. The whole variable domain, remainder taken from reference TRBV28 and TRBJ1-3, is DVKVTQSSRYLVKRTGEKVFLECVQDMDHENMFWYRQDPGLGLRLIYFSYDVKMKEKGDIPEGYSVSREKKERFSLILESASTNQTSMYLCASSSPVHTIYFGEGSWLTVV.

The chain employs TRBV7-3 and TRBJ2-3; 10 bases fit TRBD1. The trim removed 3 bases at V and 3 bases at J, leaving 6 bases unmatched. CDR1 and CDR2 from the germline V gene are SGHTA and FQGTGA. The CDR3 length is 16 residues. In nucleotides, the CDR3 is TGTGCCAGCAGCTTTACCCCGGGACAGGGGACAGATACGCAGTATTTT. Its translation is CASSFTPGQGTDTQYF. Complete variable domain (other parts from reference TRBV7-3 and TRBJ2-3): GAGVSQTPSNKVTEKGKYVELRCDPISGHTALYWYRQSLGQGPEFLIYFQGTGAADDSGLPNDRFFAVRPEGSVSTLKIQRTERGDSAVYLCASSFTPGQGTDTQYFGPGTRLTVL.

This chain connects TRBV5-5 to TRBJ2-7, with 11 bases lining up with TRBD1. The CDR3 runs to 14 residues. V shed 4 bases, J shed 4 bases, and the junction held 4 bases outside the gene matches. Germline V CDR1 and CDR2: SGHKS, YYEKEE (reference sequence). This CDR3 is CASSPGTGGYEQYF. DNA for the CDR3: TGTGCCAGCAGCCCCGGGACAGGGGGTTACGAGCAGTACTTC.